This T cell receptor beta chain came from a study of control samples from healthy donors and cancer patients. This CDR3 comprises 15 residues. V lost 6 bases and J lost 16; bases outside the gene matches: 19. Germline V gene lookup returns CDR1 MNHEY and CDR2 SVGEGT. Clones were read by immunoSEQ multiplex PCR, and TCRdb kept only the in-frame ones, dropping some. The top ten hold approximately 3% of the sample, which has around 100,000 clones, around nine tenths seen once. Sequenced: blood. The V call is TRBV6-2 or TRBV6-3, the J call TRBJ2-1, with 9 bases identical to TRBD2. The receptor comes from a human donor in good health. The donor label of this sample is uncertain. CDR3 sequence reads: CASSLGLAGGMSLFF. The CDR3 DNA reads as TGTGCCAGCAGCCTGGGACTAGCAGGGGGAATGAGCTTATTCTTC.